This T cell receptor (beta chain) stems from a study of memory CD4+ T cells and cytomegalovirus serostatus. Single viable CD3+CD4+CD8-CD45RO+ cells were sorted as the memory CD4+ T cells. CD4+ T cells were isolated by positive magnetic selection. The method was immunoSEQ multiplex PCR; TCRdb's version includes in-frame clones alone and lacks a portion of them. The sample lists 40,000 to 50,000 clones, under 80% occurring once. The CDR3 length is 11 residues. In germline, CDR1 is DFQATT, CDR2 SNEGSKA (reference sequence). Trimming stripped 5 bases from V and 7 bases from J, with 12 bases between. The study's findings and limits: Of around 160 reported CMV TCRbeta sequences, around 63 were found in memory CD4+ repertoires.

Concerning this clone: Its antigen is still unknown.

Sequencing input: memory CD4+ T cells from blood. This clonotype was sampled from an adult in good health and CMV-seronegative. The genes are TRBV20-1 and TRBJ2-7; tentatively, D is TRBD2 (6 bases). The CDR3 sequence is CSASQAGEQYF. The CDR3 region has the DNA TGCAGTGCTTCGCAGGCGGGGGAGCAGTACTTC.